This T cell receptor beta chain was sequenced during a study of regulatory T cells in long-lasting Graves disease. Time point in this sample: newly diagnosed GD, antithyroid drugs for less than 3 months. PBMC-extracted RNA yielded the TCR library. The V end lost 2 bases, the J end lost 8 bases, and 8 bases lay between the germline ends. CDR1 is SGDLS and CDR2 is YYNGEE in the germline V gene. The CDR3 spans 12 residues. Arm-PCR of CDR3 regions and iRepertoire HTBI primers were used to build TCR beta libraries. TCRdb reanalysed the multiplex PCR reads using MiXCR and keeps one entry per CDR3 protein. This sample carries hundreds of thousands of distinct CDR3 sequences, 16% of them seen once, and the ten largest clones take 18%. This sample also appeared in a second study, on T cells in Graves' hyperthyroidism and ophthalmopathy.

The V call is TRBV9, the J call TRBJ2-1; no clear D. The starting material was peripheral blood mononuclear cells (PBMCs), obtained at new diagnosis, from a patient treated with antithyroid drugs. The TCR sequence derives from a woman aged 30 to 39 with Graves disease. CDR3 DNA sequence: TGTGCCAGCAGCGTTTCTCCCGATGAGCAGTTCTTC. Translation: CASSVSPDEQFF.